A single sample is the source of the 16 T cell receptor beta chains below, sequenced in a study of identical twins. TCRdb used MiXCR to reprocess the 5' RACE reads, holding one entry per CDR3 protein. The sample yields about 340,000 distinct CDR3 sequences, roughly 10% seen once. Material for sequencing was naive T cells sorted from blood. The receptors come from a woman aged 45-60 years in good health.

The J gene is TRBJ2-7, the V gene TRBV6-2 or TRBV6-3; the D gene is possibly TRBD1 (5 bases). This CDR3 spans 14 amino acids. V dropped 5 bases and J dropped 4 bases, with 15 bases sitting between them. From germline, CDR1 is MNHEY and CDR2 SVGEGT. CDR3 in amino acids: CASSPSWGAYEQYF. CDR3 bases: TGTGCCAGCAGTCCCTCCTGGGGCGCTTACGAGCAGTACTTC.

This clonotype has just a few counts. The gene calls are TRBV5-1 and TRBJ2-5, with 8 nucleotides matching TRBD1. There are 17 residues in the CDR3. Losses at the gene ends were 4 bases for V and 2 bases for J; bases not matched to a gene: 13. CDR1 is SGHRS, CDR2 YFSETQ, per germline. CDR3 nucleotides: TGCGCCAGCAGCCCTCCCCGGACAGGGATGAGGCAAGAGACCCAGTACTTC. It codes for CASSPPRTGMRQETQYF.

This chain connects TRBV20-1 to TRBJ2-1, with 7 bases identical to TRBD2. V shed 6 bases, J shed 3 bases, and the junction held 14 bases outside the gene matches. CDR1 DFQATT and CDR2 SNEGSKA come from the germline V gene (reference sequence). This CDR3 has 16 residues. Written as DNA, the CDR3 is TGCAGTGCGGAGCTAGGCCTAGCGGAGAGCTACAATGAGCAGTTCTTC. Amino acids: CSAELGLAESYNEQFF.

This clonotype has a handful of counts. The CDR3 region is CASSFYGGTDTQYF. CDR3 DNA: TGCGCCAGCAGCTTTTACGGAGGCACAGATACGCAGTATTTT. The genes are TRBV5-1 and TRBJ2-3; D is uncertain. V gave up 2 bases and J gave up 1 base, with 8 bases separating them. The CDR3 extends over 14 amino acids. Germline assignment: CDR1 SGHRS and CDR2 YFSETQ.

This clonotype was seen more than once but under ten times. The chain links TRBV20-1 to TRBJ2-1; D call uncertain. With 6 bases removed from V and 8 bases from J, the gap between germline ends came to 17 bases. This CDR3 is built from 13 residues. Germline values: CDR1 DFQATT, CDR2 SNEGSKA (reference sequence). The CDR3 protein is CSAESDPVDEQFF. Written as DNA, the CDR3 is TGCAGTGCAGAATCTGACCCCGTGGATGAGCAGTTCTTC.

This clonotype was found a few times. The V call is TRBV5-6, the J call TRBJ2-3; no clear D gene. CDR1 is SGHDT and CDR2 is YYEEEE in the germline V gene. The CDR3 is 12 residues long. Trimming removed 4 bases at V and 9 bases at J, with 12 bases between. The CDR3, as DNA: TGTGCCAGCAGCCCCCGGCTTGGGACGCAGTATTTT. Translating it yields CASSPRLGTQYF.

As concerns this clonotype: One junction end does not reproduce the germline sequence, and a read error may be involved. The rearrangement joins TRBV29-1 to TRBJ1-5, with 8 bases matching TRBD1. This CDR3 is built from 13 residues. The germline V gene encodes CDR1 SQVTM and CDR2 ANQGSEA. The CDR3 sequence is CSVWTGINRPQHF. CDR3 in DNA: TGCAGCGTCTGGACAGGGATCAATCGGCCCCAGCATTTT.

The genes are TRBV7-2 and TRBJ2-4, with TRBD2 as a possible D gene (6 bases). This CDR3 region has 16 residues. Between the trimmed V and J ends, which lost 5 bases and 7 bases, there was a span of 21 bases. CDR1 and CDR2 (germline): SGHTA, FQGNSA. The CDR3 sequence is CASSHVPGGILNIQYF. Here the CDR3 DNA reads TGTGCCAGCAGCCACGTACCAGGAGGGATATTGAACATTCAGTACTTC.

This clonotype was observed a handful of times. The chain couples TRBV7-9 to TRBJ2-7; no definite D call. The CDR3 consists of 14 residues. V was cut by 5 bases and J by 6 bases, with 17 bases left in between. The germline CDR1 and CDR2 sequences are SEHNR and FQNEAQ (reference sequence). DNA for the CDR3: TGTGCCAGCAGCCCCTTCTCGGCGCTGGGCGAGCAGTACTTC. Its translation is CASSPFSALGEQYF. The complete variable domain, with remaining parts taken from reference TRBV7-9 and TRBJ2-7, reads DTGVSQNPRHKITKRGQNVTFRCDPISEHNRLYWYRQTLGQGPEFLTYFQNEAQLEKSRLLSDRFSAERPKGSFSTLEIQRTEQGDSAMYLCASSPFSALGEQYFGPGTRLTVT.

This clonotype was seen only a few times. The chain joins TRBV7-7 to TRBJ2-1, with 9 bases matching TRBD1. CDR1 SSHAT and CDR2 FNYEAQ come from the germline V gene (reference sequence). The CDR3 is 16 residues long. The ends lost 0 bases at V and 8 bases at J; junction bases unmatched: 8. This CDR3 reads CASSLAPGQGTHEQFF. The DNA for the CDR3 is TGTGCCAGCAGCTTAGCTCCGGGACAGGGAACCCATGAGCAGTTCTTC.

This clonotype came up a few times. The V gene is TRBV7-9, the J gene TRBJ2-3; 7 nucleotides match TRBD2. V lost 5 bases, J lost 4 bases, and 12 bases stayed unmatched. The CDR3 extends over 16 amino acids. Germline V gives CDR1 SEHNR, CDR2 FQNEAQ (reference sequence). The CDR3 sequence: CASSPLTGTMPDTQYF. CDR3 bases: TGTGCCAGCAGCCCACTAACCGGGACTATGCCAGATACGCAGTATTTT.

The rearrangement links TRBV10-3 to TRBJ2-7; TRBD2 matches 11 bases. Germline V gene data show CDR1 as ENHRY and CDR2 as SYGVKD. This CDR3 spans 16 amino acids. J lost 3 bases, V lost 3 bases, and 7 bases had no gene match. The CDR3 coding sequence is TGTGCCATCAGTGATTCGGGACTAGCGGTTAACTACGAGCAGTACTTC. Residues: CAISDSGLAVNYEQYF.

The CDR3: CATSRDAGEETQYF. The CDR3 DNA is TGTGCCACCAGCAGAGACGCGGGAGAAGAGACCCAGTACTTC. The gene calls are TRBV15 and TRBJ2-5; 7 positions agree with TRBD2. V lost 0 bases, J lost 3 bases, and 1 base stayed unmatched. The CDR3 has 14 amino acids. Germline-derived CDR1 and CDR2 are LNHNV and YYDKDF (reference sequence).

This clonotype has ten or more counts. The CDR3 is CASQEDSTTYEQYF. The CDR3 DNA sequence: TGCGCCAGCCAAGAGGACTCCACGACCTACGAGCAGTACTTC. The chain recombines TRBV5-1 with TRBJ2-7; weak D call: TRBD2 (5 bases). The CDR3 is 14 amino acids. V was clipped by 7 bases and J by 2 bases, with 16 bases between them. Germline V gene lookup returns CDR1 SGHRS and CDR2 YFSETQ.

V is TRBV5-1 and J is TRBJ2-1; unclear D gene. V lost 4 bases to trimming and J lost 8 bases, with 16 bases between them. The V gene's germline CDR1 is SGHRS and CDR2 YFSETQ. The CDR3 extends over 14 amino acids. The CDR3 DNA reads TGCGCCAGCAGCACCTCTGGGCTCCTCGATGAGCAGTTCTTC. The encoded protein is CASSTSGLLDEQFF.

This clonotype was detected many times. This chain joins TRBV10-3 and TRBJ1-2; D is uncertain. In germline, CDR1 is ENHRY, CDR2 SYGVKD. CDR3 length: 14 amino acids. Trimming pared 4 bases from V and 4 bases from J, leaving 13 bases between. CDR3 coding DNA: TGTGCCATCAGTGCCGACCGGAGCTTCTATGGCTACACCTTC. It encodes CAISADRSFYGYTF.